Presented here are 16 T cell receptor beta chains from one specimen sequenced in a study of T-cell reconstitution after alpha-beta-depleted transplantation in children. Molecular barcoding with unique molecular identifiers was used for the TCRbeta library. Each CDR3 protein gets one entry after TCRdb re-called the PCR reads with MiXCR. The sample records about 290,000 distinct CDR3 sequences, about 9.5% being singletons. Sequenced here: PBMCs, sampled before TCRalphabeta/CD19-depleted stem cell transplant. Receptors originate from a boy less than two years old with acute myeloid leukemia, due to receive a stem cell transplant.

There are many counts of this clonotype. The J gene is TRBJ1-5, the V gene TRBV7-2; no clear D gene. This CDR3 is built from 13 residues. Germline CDR1 and CDR2: SGHTA and FQGNSA. V was shortened by 0 bases and J by 6 bases, with 6 bases between the two germline ends. Written as DNA, the CDR3 is TGTGCCAGCAGCTTAGCGGCCCGTCAGCCCCAGCATTTT. Protein: CASSLAARQPQHF.

This clonotype showed up many times. This chain uses TRBV5-5 with TRBJ2-3, with D maybe TRBD2 (5 bases). V was cut by 4 bases and J by 0 bases, with 12 bases left in between. Germline V gives CDR1 SGHKS, CDR2 YYEKEE (reference sequence). CDR3 length: 15 amino acids. This chain's CDR3 is CASSPGMLSTDTQYF. CDR3 sequence (DNA): TGTGCCAGCAGCCCGGGGATGCTAAGCACAGATACGCAGTATTTT.

This clonotype was detected many times. J is TRBJ1-2 and V is TRBV29-1; perhaps TRBD1 as D (5 bases). Trimming removed 4 bases at V and 8 bases at J, with 14 bases between. Germline loops: CDR1 SQVTM, CDR2 ANQGSEA. The CDR3 sequence is 12 residues long. Here the CDR3 DNA reads TGCAGCGTTGGAATAATAGGGGCGGGCTACACCTTC. This encodes CSVGIIGAGYTF.

The chain uses TRBV7-2 and TRBJ1-4; TRBD1 agrees at 8 bases. V was clipped by 3 bases and J by 5 bases; unmatched bases: 5. The CDR3 length is 15 residues. The germline V gene encodes CDR1 SGHTA and CDR2 FQGNSA. This chain's CDR3 is CASSFDGQGNEKLFF. The DNA for the CDR3 is TGTGCCAGCAGCTTCGATGGACAGGGAAATGAAAAACTGTTTTTT. The whole variable domain, remainder taken from reference TRBV7-2 and TRBJ1-4, is GAGVSQSPSNKVTEKGKDVELRCDPISGHTALYWYRQSLGQGLEFLIYFQGNSAPDKSGLPSDRFSAERTGGSVSTLTIQRTQQEDSAVYLCASSFDGQGNEKLFFGSGTQLSVL.

The table lists this clonotype with many counts. This chain links TRBV5-5 with TRBJ2-1; 9 bases are a match to TRBD2. Germline CDR1 is SGHKS and CDR2 is YYEKEE (reference sequence). The length of the CDR3 is 15 residues. The V gene end was trimmed by 5 bases and the J gene end by 3 bases; junction bases not matched to a gene: 6. CDR3 coding DNA: TGTGCCAGCAGAACGGGACTAGCTGGCTACAATGAGCAGTTCTTC. Translated: CASRTGLAGYNEQFF.

The chain recombines TRBV20-1 with TRBJ2-5; 9 positions agree with TRBD1. The CDR3 extends over 17 amino acids. From germline, CDR1 is DFQATT and CDR2 SNEGSKA (reference sequence). Losses at the gene ends were 0 bases for V and 1 base for J; bases not matched to a gene: 9. CDR3 region: CSARDTPGQGPQETQYF. The DNA for the CDR3 is TGCAGTGCTAGAGACACACCGGGACAGGGACCCCAAGAGACCCAGTACTTC.

This clonotype has ten or more counts. The rearrangement uses TRBV12-3 or TRBV12-4 and TRBJ2-5; D is perhaps TRBD2 (6 bases). The V end was cut by 6 bases, the J end by 1 base, with 9 bases between. CDR3 length: 13 amino acids. CDR3 DNA: TGTGCCAGCAGGCGGGACTCCCAAGAGACCCAGTACTTC. It specifies CASRRDSQETQYF.

This clonotype came up a few times. J is TRBJ2-4 and V is TRBV3-1; maybe TRBD2 (5 bases). Germline V gene data show CDR1 as LGHDT and CDR2 as YNNKEL (reference sequence). The CDR3 contains 13 residues. Trimming removed 2 bases from V and 7 bases from J, with 9 bases in between. CDR3 sequence (DNA): TGTGCCAGCAGCCAACCTAGCCGTAACATTCAGTACTTC. Translation: CASSQPSRNIQYF.

This clonotype was counted many times. The V gene is TRBV24-1, the J gene TRBJ2-1; D uncertain. Trimming took 3 bases from V and 4 from J, leaving 9 bases between them. CDR1 KGHDR and CDR2 SFDVKD come from the germline V gene. The CDR3 covers 14 residues. CDR3 nucleotides: TGTGCCACCAGTGATCCGGACGGATACAATGAGCAGTTCTTC. It specifies CATSDPDGYNEQFF.

This clonotype was counted only a few times. The chain joins TRBV20-1 to TRBJ1-5; 7 bases are a match to TRBD1. Germline V gene data show CDR1 as DFQATT and CDR2 as SNEGSKA (reference sequence). The CDR3 consists of 15 residues. Losses at the gene ends were 1 base for V and 2 bases for J; bases not matched to a gene: 5. The CDR3 nucleotides read TGCAGTGCTAGAGGGGGGACAGTTCGCAATCAGCCCCAGCATTTT. It specifies CSARGGTVRNQPQHF.

In its sample, this clonotype was seen many times. The chain employs TRBV10-3 and TRBJ2-1; D gene unclear. Germline CDR1 ENHRY, CDR2 SYGVKD. The V end was cut by 11 bases, the J end by 3 bases, with 17 bases between. CDR3 length: 14 residues. This CDR3 reads CAAGPSSFYNEQFF. CDR3 nucleotides: TGTGCCGCTGGGCCCTCTTCTTTCTACAATGAGCAGTTCTTC.

This clonotype was recorded many times. V and J are TRBV27 and TRBJ2-5; TRBD1 might be the D (6 bases). Germline V lookup: CDR1 MNHEY, CDR2 SMNVEV (reference sequence). The CDR3 loop spans 15 amino acids. The V gene lost 6 bases and the J gene lost 1 base, with 15 bases spanning the gap. CDR3 sequence (DNA): TGTGCCAGCAGCGGCAACAGGGCCCTCCAAGAGACCCAGTACTTC. Amino acid sequence: CASSGNRALQETQYF.

This clonotype has at least ten counts. The chain uses TRBV6-6 and TRBJ2-5; D may be TRBD1 (5 bases). V dropped 6 bases and J dropped 5 bases, with 10 bases sitting between them. This CDR3 is built from 12 residues. Germline-derived CDR1 and CDR2 are MNHNY and SVGAGI (reference sequence). The CDR3 DNA reads TGTGCCAGCAGGGGGCCAAGGGAGACCCAGTACTTC. This gives the protein CASRGPRETQYF.

This clonotype was counted at least ten times. The J gene is TRBJ2-7, the V gene TRBV5-1; D gene unclear. This CDR3 region has 13 residues. Germline V CDR1 and CDR2: SGHRS, YFSETQ. V shed 4 bases and J shed 0 bases, with 8 bases lying between them. In DNA form, the CDR3 reads TGCGCCAGCAGCCCGGCCACCTCCTACGAGCAGTACTTC. The encoded protein is CASSPATSYEQYF. The complete variable domain, with remaining parts taken from reference TRBV5-1 and TRBJ2-7, reads KAGVTQTPRYLIKTRGQQVTLSCSPISGHRSVSWYQQTPGQGLQFLFEYFSETQRNKGNFPGRFSGRQFSNSRSEMNVSTLELGDSALYLCASSPATSYEQYFGPGTRLTVT.

This clonotype was detected a few times. The rearrangement joins TRBV6-5 to TRBJ2-3, with D tentatively TRBD2 (5 bases). This CDR3 is 15 amino acids long. Germline CDR1 reads MNHEY; CDR2 reads SVGAGI. V was cut by 2 bases and J by 0 bases, with 9 bases left in between. The CDR3 DNA reads TGTGCCAGCAGTTACCAGACTACTAGCACAGATACGCAGTATTTT. Protein sequence: CASSYQTTSTDTQYF.

This clonotype was seen at least ten times. The chain uses TRBV12-3 or TRBV12-4 and TRBJ2-1; D uncertain. The CDR3 runs 13 residues. V was clipped by 6 bases and J by 3 bases, with 9 bases between them. CDR3 sequence: CASRNSYYNEQFF. The DNA for the CDR3 is TGTGCCAGCAGGAACAGTTACTACAATGAGCAGTTCTTC.